Presented here are 32 T cell receptor beta chains from one specimen sequenced in a study of T cells in Graves' hyperthyroidism and ophthalmopathy. TCR beta CDR3 regions were amplified from RNA transcripts. An initial round of RT-PCR targeting the TCR CDR3 relied on the HTBI primer set. TCRdb independently ran MiXCR on the multiplex PCR reads; one entry per CDR3 protein. The sample consists of under 350,000 distinct CDR3 sequences, under 25% of them appearing once. The source material was blood. These TCRs come from a woman in her forties or fifties with Graves' hyperthyroidism.

This clonotype was picked up a small number of times. The chain combines TRBV11-2 with TRBJ1-2; D remains unclear. CDR1 is SGHAT, CDR2 FQNNGV, per germline. The CDR3 is made up of 13 amino acids. The V gene lost 5 bases and the J gene lost 3 bases, with 10 bases spanning the gap. The CDR3 is CASSQSPDYGYTF. CDR3 DNA: TGTGCCAGCAGCCAATCACCGGACTATGGCTACACCTTC.

In this sample, this clonotype turned up many times. The chain carries TRBV30 and TRBJ1-5; a possible D gene is TRBD1 (6 bases). The V end lost 1 base, the J end lost 2 bases, and 9 bases lay between the germline ends. Germline CDR1 is GTSNPN and CDR2 is SVGIG (reference sequence). The CDR3 spans 14 residues. This CDR3 reads CAWSGTGRNQPQHF. The DNA of the CDR3 is TGTGCCTGGAGTGGTACAGGGCGCAATCAGCCCCAGCATTTT.

Ten or more counts support this clonotype. The V and J genes are TRBV28 and TRBJ2-7, with unresolved D. The CDR3 spans 15 residues. V lost 6 bases and J lost 0, with 15 bases in between. Germline CDR1 and CDR2: MDHEN and SYDVKM. The CDR3 spells CASSPRSIYSYEQYF. Here the CDR3 DNA reads TGTGCCAGCAGCCCCAGGTCCATCTACTCCTACGAGCAGTACTTC.

J is TRBJ2-5 and V is TRBV27; D might be TRBD1 or TRBD2, each matching 6 bases. Trimming cost V 6 bases and J 5 bases, with 16 bases left between them. The CDR3 runs to 14 residues. The germline V gene encodes CDR1 MNHEY and CDR2 SMNVEV (reference sequence). CDR3 region: CASSRNRGAETQYF. The DNA of the CDR3 is TGTGCCAGCAGCCGTAATAGGGGGGCGGAGACCCAGTACTTC.

This clonotype appeared many times. The V and J genes are TRBV11-1 and TRBJ2-7, with TRBD1 matching 11 bases. CDR1 and CDR2 from the germline V gene are SGHAT and FQDESV (reference sequence). Trimming cost V 5 bases and J 4 bases; bases outside gene matches: 4. The CDR3 has 14 residues. CDR3 amino acids: CASSRGQGAYEQYF. DNA for the CDR3: TGTGCCAGCAGCCGTGGACAGGGGGCTTACGAGCAGTACTTC. Combining the CDR3 with reference TRBV11-1 and TRBJ2-7 gives the whole variable domain EAEVAQSPRYKITEKSQAVAFWCDPISGHATLYWYRQILGQGPELLVQFQDESVVDDSQLPKDRFSAERLKGVDSTLKIQPAELGDSAMYLCASSRGQGAYEQYFGPGTRLTVT.

This clonotype has a count of ten or more. The chain is built from TRBV11-2 and TRBJ2-3; D possibly matches TRBD1 or TRBD2 (5 bases each). CDR3 length: 17 amino acids. V was shortened by 5 bases and J by 2 bases, with 20 bases between the two germline ends. Looked up from germline, CDR1 is SGHAT and CDR2 is FQNNGV. The CDR3 region is CASSRGDVGPYTDTQYF. CDR3 nucleotides: TGTGCCAGCAGCCGAGGGGATGTCGGTCCGTACACAGATACGCAGTATTTT.

The chain employs TRBV12-5 and TRBJ2-1; D uncertain. Germline V gene lookup returns CDR1 LGHNT and CDR2 FRNRAP. V was clipped by 5 bases and J by 4 bases, with 3 bases between them. The CDR3 is 11 residues long. In nucleotides, the CDR3 is TGTGCTAGTGGTCAGTACAATGAGCAGTTCTTC. It encodes CASGQYNEQFF.

This clonotype was counted ten times or more. DNA of the CDR3: TGTGCCAGTAGTGATGCACCGAACACTGAAGCTTTCTTT. Amino acid sequence: CASSDAPNTEAFF. The chain couples TRBV19 to TRBJ1-1; D is ambiguous. The CDR3 is made up of 13 amino acids. Germline V lookup: CDR1 LNHDA, CDR2 SQIVND (reference sequence). Trimming left V 5 bases short and J 1 base short, with 8 bases between.

Details on this clonotype: Being one base from a much bigger clone, this may be a read error. The gene calls are TRBV5-5 and TRBJ1-4; 10 nucleotides align to TRBD1. Germline CDR1 SGHKS, CDR2 YYEKEE (reference sequence). CDR3 length equals 17 residues. V shed 3 bases, J shed 0 bases, and the junction held 5 bases outside the gene matches. The CDR3 bases are TGTGCCAGCAGCTCCGCGACAGGGGGCACAACTAATGAAAAACTGTTTTTT. Protein product: CASSSATGGTTNEKLFF.

This clonotype was counted at least ten times. V and J are TRBV20-1 and TRBJ2-5; 10 bases fit TRBD2. CDR1 and CDR2 (germline): DFQATT, SNEGSKA (reference sequence). The CDR3 runs to 13 residues. The J segment lost 6 bases and the V segment lost 7 bases, leaving 8 bases of the junction unmatched. CDR3 protein: CSVQAGGRQTQYF. In DNA form, the CDR3 reads TGCAGTGTGCAAGCGGGGGGGCGACAGACCCAGTACTTC.

There are a few counts of this clonotype. The genes are TRBV15 and TRBJ2-3; TRBD2 agrees at 8 bases. From germline, CDR1 is LNHNV and CDR2 YYDKDF (reference sequence). The trim removed 1 base at V and 1 base at J, leaving 7 bases unmatched. The CDR3 is 17 amino acids. CDR3 DNA: TGTGCCACCAGCAGAGGTTGGCGGGGGGCCGGCACAGATACGCAGTATTTT. Residues: CATSRGWRGAGTDTQYF.

V gene TRBV10-1 combines with J gene TRBJ2-3, with 9 positions matching TRBD2. V lost 0 bases and J lost 5; bases outside the gene matches: 9. Germline loops: CDR1 WNHNN, CDR2 SYGVQD (reference sequence). CDR3 length: 17 residues. CDR3 nucleotides: TGCGCCAGCAGTGAGTCGAAGATGGCGGGAGGGGAAGATACGCAGTATTTT. Its protein is CASSESKMAGGEDTQYF.

A note on this clonotype: A much larger clone differs from this one at a single base, so this may be a read error. The CDR3 ends on some other residue instead of the conserved phenylalanine or tryptophan, so this is likely a read error. V gene TRBV27 combines with J gene TRBJ2-5; 13 bases align to TRBD2. The junction had 5 bases not matched to a gene; V was cut back by 6 bases and J by 4 bases. Germline assignment: CDR1 MNHEY and CDR2 SMNVEV (reference sequence). The CDR3 has 15 residues. The CDR3: CASRPGLAGVETQYL. The CDR3 nucleotides are TGTGCCAGCAGACCTGGACTAGCGGGAGTAGAGACCCAGTACCTC.

V usage is TRBV30 and J usage is TRBJ2-6, with D hard to call. There are 15 residues in the CDR3. V lost 0 bases and J lost 4, with 10 bases in between. Germline V CDR1 and CDR2: GTSNPN, SVGIG (reference sequence). The CDR3 nucleotides are TGTGCCTGGAGTGTCGGCAGGACGGGGGCCAACGTCCTGACTTTC. It encodes CAWSVGRTGANVLTF.

This rearrangement joins TRBV5-1 to TRBJ2-3; D unresolved. Germline V gives CDR1 SGHRS, CDR2 YFSETQ. Trimming removed 1 base at V and 2 bases at J, with 8 bases between. CDR3 size: 14 residues. The chain's CDR3 is CASSLLGHTDTQYF. The CDR3 DNA follows: TGCGCCAGCAGCTTGTTAGGTCACACAGATACGCAGTATTTT. The full variable domain, with the rest looked up from reference TRBV5-1 and TRBJ2-3, is KAGVTQTPRYLIKTRGQQVTLSCSPISGHRSVSWYQQTPGQGLQFLFEYFSETQRNKGNFPGRFSGRQFSNSRSEMNVSTLELGDSALYLCASSLLGHTDTQYFGPGTRLTVL.

Comments on this clonotype: It may be a read error: a sequence one base away is much more abundant. The rearrangement uses TRBV29-1 and TRBJ1-2; possible D gene TRBD1, 6 bases. CDR3 length equals 16 residues. Per germline, CDR1 SQVTM and CDR2 ANQGSEA. CDR3 amino acids: CSVDGGAEGSNYVYTF. The CDR3 DNA reads as TGCAGCGTTGACGGGGGGGCAGAGGGATCTAACTATGTCTACACCTTC. Using reference TRBV29-1 and TRBJ1-2 for the parts outside the CDR3, the full variable domain is SAVISQKPSRDICQRGTSLTIQCQVDSQVTMMFWYRQQPGQSLTLIATANQGSEATYESGFVIDKFPISRPNLTFSTLTVSNMSPEDSSIYLCSVDGGAEGSNYVYTFGSGTRLTVV.

This clonotype has just a few counts. V and J are TRBV5-6 and TRBJ1-4; 7 bases match TRBD1. The CDR3 is 19 residues long. Germline CDR1 reads SGHDT; CDR2 reads YYEEEE. V gave up 4 bases and J gave up 5 bases; unmatched junction bases: 20. The CDR3 sequence is CASSPSDREIASRNEKLFF. Written as DNA, the CDR3 is TGTGCCAGCAGCCCCTCAGACAGGGAAATTGCGAGTCGGAATGAAAAACTGTTTTTT.

This clonotype was seen ten or more times. V usage is TRBV6-1 and J usage is TRBJ1-2; TRBD1 matches at 7 bases. This CDR3 comprises 13 residues. The trim removed 4 bases at V and 6 bases at J, leaving 5 bases unmatched. The germline V gene has CDR1 MNHNS and CDR2 SASEGT. CDR3 protein: CASSAGTADGYTF. CDR3 in DNA: TGTGCCAGCAGTGCGGGGACAGCGGATGGCTACACCTTC.

The chain couples TRBV20-1 to TRBJ2-3; 9 bases are shared with TRBD2. Germline-derived CDR1 and CDR2 are DFQATT and SNEGSKA (reference sequence). The CDR3 spans 14 residues. Trimming cost V 6 bases and J 0 bases; bases outside gene matches: 4. CDR3 in DNA: TGCAGTGCGAAAACTAGCGGGAGCACAGATACGCAGTATTTT. As protein: CSAKTSGSTDTQYF.

On this clonotype itself: One base away lies a much larger clone, so this may be a sequencing read error. The V gene is TRBV20-1, the J gene TRBJ2-1; 9 bases agree with TRBD2. The CDR3 length is 15 residues. Germline V gene lookup returns CDR1 DFQATT and CDR2 SNEGSKA (reference sequence). The J segment lost 6 bases and the V segment lost 6 bases, leaving 12 bases of the junction unmatched. The DNA of the CDR3 is TGCAGTGCCCCACCGGCTAGCGGGGCTTGCAATGAGCAGTTCTTC. Residues: CSAPPASGACNEQFF.

This clonotype was seen at least ten times. The gene calls are TRBV30 and TRBJ2-1; 7 nucleotides agree with TRBD2. J gave up 1 base and V 0 bases, and 0 bases lay outside the gene matches. CDR3 size: 14 residues. The V gene's germline CDR1 is GTSNPN and CDR2 SVGIG (reference sequence). CDR3 nucleotide sequence: TGTGCCTGGAGTGTGGGGGGGTCCTACAATGAGCAGTTCTTC. Translating it yields CAWSVGGSYNEQFF.

This clonotype was detected many times. The chain couples TRBV30 to TRBJ2-3; weak D call: TRBD2 (6 bases). Germline V CDR1 and CDR2: GTSNPN, SVGIG (reference sequence). The CDR3 has 15 amino acids. Trimming stripped 0 bases from V and 4 bases from J, with 14 bases between. The CDR3 sequence: CAWSVQAGRSDTQYF. The CDR3 DNA follows: TGTGCCTGGAGTGTACAGGCGGGGAGATCAGATACGCAGTATTTT. Complete variable domain (other parts from reference TRBV30 and TRBJ2-3): SQTIHQWPATLVQPVGSPLSLECTVEGTSNPNLYWYRQAAGRGLQLLFYSVGIGQISSEVPQNLSASRPQDRQFILSSKKLLLSDSGFYLCAWSVQAGRSDTQYFGPGTRLTVL.

This clonotype was observed a few times. The chain is built from TRBV20-1 and TRBJ1-2; no clear D. From germline, CDR1 is DFQATT and CDR2 SNEGSKA (reference sequence). This CDR3 is built from 12 residues. V was trimmed by 6 bases and J by 0 bases, leaving 8 bases between them. The CDR3 region is CSANPPNYGYTF. The CDR3 DNA reads TGCAGTGCCAACCCCCCTAACTATGGCTACACCTTC.

The chain recombines TRBV18 with TRBJ1-1, with D tentatively TRBD1 (5 bases). Germline CDR1 is KGHSH and CDR2 is LQKENI. V was cut by 1 base and J by 2 bases, with 11 bases left in between. CDR3 length: 15 amino acids. The CDR3 DNA reads TGTGCCAGCTCACCACGAGTGACAGACAACACTGAAGCTTTCTTT. Protein product: CASSPRVTDNTEAFF.

The chain employs TRBV5-6 and TRBJ2-7, with D perhaps assigned TRBD1 or TRBD2 (5 bases each). Germline-derived CDR1 and CDR2 are SGHDT and YYEEEE. CDR3 length: 15 amino acids. Trimming removed 4 bases at V and 3 bases at J, with 17 bases between. CDR3 sequence reads: CASSIRDGLYYEQYF. In DNA form, the CDR3 reads TGTGCCAGCAGCATCCGGGACGGTCTTTACTACGAGCAGTACTTC.

This rearrangement joins TRBV6-2 or TRBV6-3 to TRBJ1-1; D not resolved. Trimming removed 2 bases at V and 11 bases at J, with 9 bases between. The germline gives CDR1 MNHEY, CDR2 SVGEGT. The CDR3 is 11 amino acids. CDR3 coding DNA: TGTGCCAGCAGTTACCTACAAACGGCTTTCTTT. The encoded protein is CASSYLQTAFF.

This rearrangement joins TRBV27 to TRBJ2-6, with TRBD1 as a possible D gene (5 bases). The CDR3 contains 15 residues. Trimming left V 5 bases short and J 4 bases short, with 12 bases between. Germline V lookup: CDR1 MNHEY, CDR2 SMNVEV (reference sequence). This CDR3 is CASSSAGQGANVLTF. Here the CDR3 DNA reads TGTGCCAGCAGTAGTGCAGGGCAGGGGGCCAACGTCCTGACTTTC.

This clonotype was seen repeatedly, ten times or more. The genes are TRBV27 and TRBJ2-7; no clear D. CDR3 length: 17 amino acids. Per the germline V gene, CDR1 is MNHEY and CDR2 is SMNVEV (reference sequence). V lost 0 bases to trimming and J lost 2 bases, with 17 bases between them. The CDR3 sequence is CASSLSSSPDKAYEQYF. The CDR3 DNA is TGTGCCAGCAGTTTATCGAGCTCCCCCGACAAGGCCTACGAGCAGTACTTC.

This clonotype was observed many times. The V and J genes are TRBV7-9 and TRBJ2-3; D may be TRBD2 (6 bases). This CDR3 has 16 residues. The ends were cut back, 5 bases at V and 1 base at J, with 16 bases in the middle. Germline V gene lookup returns CDR1 SEHNR and CDR2 FQNEAQ (reference sequence). This CDR3 is CASSPRQVAGTDTQYF. The CDR3 bases are TGTGCCAGCAGCCCACGTCAGGTAGCGGGCACAGATACGCAGTATTTT.

With regard to this clonotype: Compared with germline, one end of the junction differs, possibly owing to a read error. The CDR3 DNA is TGTGGGATCTCTAGACAGATGAACACTGAAGCTTTCTTT. Amino acids: CGISRQMNTEAFF. V usage is TRBV20-1 and J usage is TRBJ1-1, with D perhaps matching TRBD1 (5 bases). The CDR3 runs 13 residues. In germline, CDR1 is DFQATT, CDR2 SNEGSKA (reference sequence).

There are many counts of this clonotype. The chain recombines TRBV10-3 with TRBJ2-7; 10 bases are a match to TRBD1. CDR1 and CDR2 from the germline V gene are ENHRY and SYGVKD. Losses at the gene ends were 10 bases for V and 2 bases for J; bases not matched to a gene: 11. This CDR3 region has 15 residues. As DNA, the CDR3 is TGTGCCACTTTTGAACCGGGACAGGGGCCCTACGAGCAGTACTTC. This translates into CATFEPGQGPYEQYF.

This clonotype was detected only a few times. The chain joins TRBV30 to TRBJ1-3; a weak D match, TRBD1 (6 bases). CDR1 and CDR2 (germline): GTSNPN, SVGIG (reference sequence). V was shortened by 0 bases and J by 0 bases, with 12 bases between the two germline ends. This CDR3 comprises 16 residues. Here the CDR3 DNA reads TGTGCCTGGAGTGTACGGGGACATCACTCTGGAAACACCATATATTTT. It translates to CAWSVRGHHSGNTIYF.